These 5 T cell receptor beta chains were all obtained from the same sample, sequenced in a study of shared clonotypes between healthy human individuals. The method was immunoSEQ multiplex PCR; TCRdb's version includes in-frame clones alone and lacks a portion of them. The sample lists over 2 million clones; 90% to 95% were seen once. The specimen sequenced was naive CD4+ T cells sorted from blood. Subset defined: CD45RA+ positively selected. Receptors were obtained from a man aged 18 to 29 in good health.

The V gene is TRBV10-2, the J gene TRBJ2-7; D gene uncertain. The CDR3 has 14 amino acids. Trimming stripped 3 bases from V and 0 bases from J, with 9 bases between. Looked up from germline, CDR1 is WSHSY and CDR2 is SAAADI. The CDR3 nucleotides read TGCGCCAGCAGTGAAACTGAGAGCTCCTACGAGCAGTACTTC. This gives the protein CASSETESSYEQYF.

The rearrangement links TRBV4-3 to TRBJ2-5; TRBD1 or TRBD2 may be the D gene (6 bases each). CDR1 LGHNA and CDR2 YSLEER come from the germline V gene. This CDR3 region has 11 residues. V shed 11 bases and J shed 5 bases, with 12 bases lying between them. CDR3 in amino acids: CASRGEETQYF. The CDR3 bases are TGCGCCTCAAGGGGGGAGGAGACCCAGTACTTC.

The rearrangement links TRBV18 to TRBJ2-7; D unclear. Between the trimmed V and J ends, which lost 3 bases and 3 bases, there was a span of 15 bases. Germline assignment: CDR1 KGHSH and CDR2 LQKENI. The CDR3 has 15 residues. CDR3 sequence reads: CASSPGIGKYYEQYF. CDR3 nucleotides: TGTGCCAGCTCACCGGGTATAGGGAAATACTACGAGCAGTACTTC.

The chain recombines TRBV6-6 with TRBJ1-4; weak D call: TRBD1 (5 bases). Trimming took 2 bases from V and 0 from J, leaving 10 bases between them. CDR1 MNHNY and CDR2 SVGAGI come from the germline V gene (reference sequence). CDR3 size: 16 residues. The chain's CDR3 is CASSYPDSATNEKLFF. The CDR3 coding sequence is TGTGCCAGCAGTTACCCAGACAGCGCAACTAATGAAAAACTGTTTTTT.

V gene TRBV9 combines with J gene TRBJ1-2, with no clear D. The germline gives CDR1 SGDLS, CDR2 YYNGEE. There are 12 residues in the CDR3. Trimming removed 5 bases from V and 4 bases from J, with 9 bases in between. DNA of the CDR3: TGTGCCAGCAGTGGGGTCGGCTATGGCTACACCTTC. It is translated as CASSGVGYGYTF.